What follows are 5 T cell receptor beta chains derived from one specimen sequenced in a study of T cell repertoires in cytomegalovirus infection. No antigen is known for these receptors. TCRdb processed the reads anew with MiXCR; each CDR3 protein has one entry. The sample lists about 770,000 distinct CDR3 sequences, 25% to 35% occurring once. The material was cultured CD8+ T cells from PBMCs, obtained from culture after CMV antigen stimulation. The receptors originated from a human donor in good health (CMV status not recorded). Some clones in this sample may be carry-over from other donors' samples.

This chain links TRBV5-5 with TRBJ1-6, with 8 bases lining up with TRBD1. Germline trimming cut 3 bases from V and 8 bases from J; bases unmatched to any gene: 1. Germline CDR1 and CDR2: SGHKS and YYEKEE (reference sequence). This CDR3 spans 13 amino acids. The CDR3 coding sequence is TGTGCCAGCAGCTCAGGGGGCCATTCACCCCTCCACTTT. It translates to CASSSGGHSPLHF.

The V and J genes are TRBV6-5 and TRBJ2-5; 15 nucleotides line up with TRBD2. Germline V gene sequence: CDR1 MNHEY, CDR2 SVGAGI. This CDR3 has 17 residues. V dropped 5 bases and J dropped 5; count of bases not matched to a gene: 9. The CDR3 sequence is CASSTRTSGGARETQYF. CDR3 nucleotide sequence: TGTGCCAGCAGTACCCGGACTAGCGGGGGGGCCCGGGAGACCCAGTACTTC.

V is TRBV7-6 and J is TRBJ2-1; TRBD1 is a possible D gene (6 bases). Germline V gives CDR1 SGHVS, CDR2 FNYEAQ. Trimming left V 6 bases short and J 2 bases short, with 11 bases between. The CDR3 is 14 residues long. DNA for the CDR3: TGTGCCAGCAGTTTGGACAGTGCCTACAATGAGCAGTTCTTC. Translated, it gives CASSLDSAYNEQFF.

This clonotype was observed a few times. V and J are TRBV6-2 or TRBV6-3 and TRBJ1-2, with D hard to call. CDR1 MNHEY and CDR2 SVGEGT come from the germline V gene. The CDR3 spans 14 residues. V dropped 4 bases and J dropped 3 bases, with 12 bases sitting between them. The CDR3 DNA is TGTGCCAGCAGTTCAGGAGGGTTCGACTATGGCTACACCTTC. It is translated as CASSSGGFDYGYTF.

The gene calls are TRBV27 and TRBJ2-3; D remains ambiguous. The germline CDR1 and CDR2 sequences are MNHEY and SMNVEV (reference sequence). V was cut by 6 bases and J by 3 bases, with 16 bases left in between. The CDR3 totals 15 residues. CDR3 bases: TGTGCCAGCAGCCGCCGGAGCGTGGGAACAGATACGCAGTATTTT. This translates into CASSRRSVGTDTQYF.